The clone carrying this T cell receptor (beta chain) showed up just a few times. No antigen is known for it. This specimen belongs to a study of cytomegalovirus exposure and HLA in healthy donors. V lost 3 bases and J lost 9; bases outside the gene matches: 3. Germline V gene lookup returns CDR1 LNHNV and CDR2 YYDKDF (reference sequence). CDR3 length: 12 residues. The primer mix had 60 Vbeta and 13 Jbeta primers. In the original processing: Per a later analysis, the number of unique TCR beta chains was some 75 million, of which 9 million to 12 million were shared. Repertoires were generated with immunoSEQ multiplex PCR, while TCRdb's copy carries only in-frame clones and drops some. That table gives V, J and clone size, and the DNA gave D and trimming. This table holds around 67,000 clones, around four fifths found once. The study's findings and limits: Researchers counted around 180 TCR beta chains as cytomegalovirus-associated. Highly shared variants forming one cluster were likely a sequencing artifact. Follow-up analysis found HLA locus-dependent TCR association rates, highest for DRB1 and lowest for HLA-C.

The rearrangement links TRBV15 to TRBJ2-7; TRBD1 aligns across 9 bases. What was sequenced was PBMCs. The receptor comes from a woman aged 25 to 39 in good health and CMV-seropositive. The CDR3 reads CATSRATGGQYF. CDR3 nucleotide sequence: TGTGCCACCAGCAGGGCGACAGGGGGGCAGTACTTC.